A single TCR beta chain is shown here with its context. The target antigen is unknown. Profiling relied on immunoSEQ multiplex PCR, and the TCRdb table lists in-frame clones only, not all of them. This table has some 1.5 million clones, nearly 99% appearing once. This entry belongs to a study of shared clonotypes between healthy human individuals. The study's findings and limits: Estimated clonotype richness was generally higher in naive than memory subsets.

The ends were cut back, 8 bases at V and 1 base at J, with 15 bases in the middle. The V gene's germline CDR1 is SGHTA and CDR2 FQGNSA. CDR3 length: 15 amino acids. Donors were healthy HIV-negative adults without recent acute infections or vaccinations. Within Nashville, Tennessee resided all donors, each a Caucasian adult. CD4+ cells were split into CD45RA+ naive and CD45RA-negative memory subsets. The TCR was taken from a man aged 30 to 39 in good health. Sequencing was carried out using naive CD4+ T cells sorted from blood. Subset described: CD45RA+ positively selected. The rearrangement joins TRBV7-2 to TRBJ2-1; tentative D call: TRBD2 (6 bases). CDR3 coding DNA: TGTGCCAGCGGAGAAGAGGGAGGATCCTACAATGAGCAGTTCTTC. This encodes CASGEEGGSYNEQFF.